This section outlines one T cell receptor beta chain sequence together with its context. The CDR3 runs 16 residues. V lost 1 base and J 2 bases, leaving 13 bases between the germline ends. CDR1 is SGHTA, CDR2 FQGNSA, per germline. This sample was included in a study of blood T cell repertoires in COVID-19. Across the study: Acute and convalescent COVID-19 samples came from the United States, Italy and Spain.

In the study's own analysis: Estimates of nucleated cell counts were drawn from the amplification of reference gene primers. The table came from immunoSEQ multiplex PCR; TCRdb's copy has only in-frame clones and leaves some out. That table is the source of V, J and clone size, and D and trimming were worked out from the DNA. The sample contains roughly 170,000 clones, roughly nine tenths of which appear only once. The sequence was obtained from an older man with active or convalescent COVID-19. What was sequenced was peripheral blood. The chain has TRBV7-2 and TRBJ2-3; possible D gene TRBD1, 6 bases. The CDR3 loop is CASSLVVTGSTDTQYF. CDR3 nucleotides: TGTGCCAGCAGCTTAGTGGTGACAGGATCCACAGATACGCAGTATTTT.